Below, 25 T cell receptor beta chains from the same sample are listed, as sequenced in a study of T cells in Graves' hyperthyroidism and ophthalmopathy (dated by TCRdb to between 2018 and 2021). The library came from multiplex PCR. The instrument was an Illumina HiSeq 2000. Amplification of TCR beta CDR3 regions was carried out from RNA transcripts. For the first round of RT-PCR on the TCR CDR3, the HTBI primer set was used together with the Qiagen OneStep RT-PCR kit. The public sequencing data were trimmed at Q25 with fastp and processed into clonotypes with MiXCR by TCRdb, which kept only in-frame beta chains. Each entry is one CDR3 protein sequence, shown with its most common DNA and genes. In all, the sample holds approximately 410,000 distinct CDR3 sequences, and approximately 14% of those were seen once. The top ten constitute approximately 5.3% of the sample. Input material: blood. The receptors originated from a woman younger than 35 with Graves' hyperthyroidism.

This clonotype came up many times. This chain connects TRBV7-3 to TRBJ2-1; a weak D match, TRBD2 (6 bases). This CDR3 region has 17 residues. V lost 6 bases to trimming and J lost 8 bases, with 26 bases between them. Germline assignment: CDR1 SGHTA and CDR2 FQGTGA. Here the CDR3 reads CASRNTGRLGNRDEQFF. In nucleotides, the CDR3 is TGTGCCAGCAGAAACACCGGGAGACTAGGTAACCGGGATGAGCAGTTCTTC.

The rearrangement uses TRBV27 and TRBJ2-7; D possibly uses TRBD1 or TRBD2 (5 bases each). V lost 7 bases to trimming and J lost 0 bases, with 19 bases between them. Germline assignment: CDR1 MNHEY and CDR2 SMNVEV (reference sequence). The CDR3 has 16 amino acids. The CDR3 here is CASNPTLGASSYEQYF. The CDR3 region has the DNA TGTGCCAGCAACCCGACCCTCGGGGCGAGCTCCTACGAGCAGTACTTC.

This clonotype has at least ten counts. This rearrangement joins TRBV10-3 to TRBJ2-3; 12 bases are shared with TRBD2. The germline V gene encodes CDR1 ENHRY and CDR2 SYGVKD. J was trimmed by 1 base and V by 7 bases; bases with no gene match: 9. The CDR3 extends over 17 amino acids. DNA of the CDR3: TGTGCCATCAAGGGGCTAGCGGGAGGGCCGGGCACAGATACGCAGTATTTT. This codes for CAIKGLAGGPGTDTQYF.

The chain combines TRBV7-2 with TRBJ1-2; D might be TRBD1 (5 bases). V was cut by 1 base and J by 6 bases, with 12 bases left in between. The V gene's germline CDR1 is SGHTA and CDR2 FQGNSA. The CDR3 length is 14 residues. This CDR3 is CASSLDWAGNGYTF. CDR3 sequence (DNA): TGTGCCAGCAGCTTAGATTGGGCAGGGAATGGCTACACCTTC.

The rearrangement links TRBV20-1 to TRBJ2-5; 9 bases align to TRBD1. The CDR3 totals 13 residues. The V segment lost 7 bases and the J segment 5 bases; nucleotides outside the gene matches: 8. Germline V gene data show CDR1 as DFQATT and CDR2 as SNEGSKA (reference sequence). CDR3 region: CSGGGTGIETQYF. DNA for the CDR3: TGCAGTGGCGGAGGGACAGGGATCGAGACCCAGTACTTC.

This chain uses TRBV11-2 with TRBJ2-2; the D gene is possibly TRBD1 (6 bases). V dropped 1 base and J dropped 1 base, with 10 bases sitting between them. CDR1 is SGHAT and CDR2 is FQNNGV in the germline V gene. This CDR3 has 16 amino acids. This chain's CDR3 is CASSLGWGRNTGELFF. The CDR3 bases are TGTGCCAGCAGCTTAGGGTGGGGGCGGAACACCGGGGAGCTGTTTTTT.

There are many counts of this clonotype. CDR3 nucleotide sequence: TGCAGTGCTAGAGATGGGGGGTCCGGGGCCCAGTACTTC. Its protein product is CSARDGGSGAQYF. The chain links TRBV20-1 to TRBJ2-5; D may be TRBD2 (6 bases). Germline CDR1 is DFQATT and CDR2 is SNEGSKA (reference sequence). The CDR3 has 13 residues. V was pared by 0 bases and J by 9 bases, with 14 bases between.

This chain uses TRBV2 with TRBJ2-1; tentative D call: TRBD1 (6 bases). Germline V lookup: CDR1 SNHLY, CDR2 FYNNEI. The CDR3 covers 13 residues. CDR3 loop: CASRRTDSYEQFF. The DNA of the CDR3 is TGTGCGTCTCGTCGGACAGACTCCTATGAGCAGTTCTTC.

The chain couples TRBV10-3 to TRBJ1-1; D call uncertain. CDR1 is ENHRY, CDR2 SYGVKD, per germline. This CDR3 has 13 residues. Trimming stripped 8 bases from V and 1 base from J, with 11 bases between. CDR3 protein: CAIRRPQNTEAFF. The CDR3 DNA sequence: TGTGCCATCCGGAGACCGCAGAACACTGAAGCTTTCTTT.

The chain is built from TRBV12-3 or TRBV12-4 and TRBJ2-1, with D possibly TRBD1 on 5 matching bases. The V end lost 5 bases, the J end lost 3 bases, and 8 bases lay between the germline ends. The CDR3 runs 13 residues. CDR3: CASSETVYNEQFF. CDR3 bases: TGTGCCAGCAGTGAGACAGTCTACAATGAGCAGTTCTTC.

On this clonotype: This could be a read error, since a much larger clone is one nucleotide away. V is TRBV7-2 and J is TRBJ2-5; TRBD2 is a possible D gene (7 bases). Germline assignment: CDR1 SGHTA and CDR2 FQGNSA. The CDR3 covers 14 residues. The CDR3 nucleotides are TGTGCCAGCAACTTAGAGGGGGGGAGAAAGACCCAGTACTTC. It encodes CASNLEGGRKTQYF.

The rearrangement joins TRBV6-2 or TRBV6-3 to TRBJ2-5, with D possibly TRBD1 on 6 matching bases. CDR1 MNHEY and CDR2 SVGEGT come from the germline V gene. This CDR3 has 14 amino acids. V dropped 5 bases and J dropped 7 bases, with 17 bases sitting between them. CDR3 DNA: TGTGCCAGCAGTGGGACACCGACCGTAAGGACCCAGTACTTC. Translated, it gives CASSGTPTVRTQYF.

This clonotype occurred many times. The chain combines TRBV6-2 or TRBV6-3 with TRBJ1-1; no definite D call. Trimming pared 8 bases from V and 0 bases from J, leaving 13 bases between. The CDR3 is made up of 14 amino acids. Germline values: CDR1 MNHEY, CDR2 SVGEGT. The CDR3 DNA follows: TGTGCCAGCGGGAATACAGAGATGAACACTGAAGCTTTCTTT. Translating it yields CASGNTEMNTEAFF.

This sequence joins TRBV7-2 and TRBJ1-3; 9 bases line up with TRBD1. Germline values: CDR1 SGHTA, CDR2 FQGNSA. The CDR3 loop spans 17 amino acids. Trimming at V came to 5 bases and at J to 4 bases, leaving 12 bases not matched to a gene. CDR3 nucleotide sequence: TGTGCCAGCAGCAGAAAAACAGGGGGCGTTGTCGGAAACACCATATATTTT. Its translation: CASSRKTGGVVGNTIYF.

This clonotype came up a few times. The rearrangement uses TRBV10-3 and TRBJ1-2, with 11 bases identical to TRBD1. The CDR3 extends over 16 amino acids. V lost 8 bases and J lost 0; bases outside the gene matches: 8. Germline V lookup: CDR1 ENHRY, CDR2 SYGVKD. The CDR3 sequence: CAISRDRGVTNYGYTF. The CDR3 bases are TGTGCCATCTCTAGGGACAGGGGGGTAACTAACTATGGCTACACCTTC.

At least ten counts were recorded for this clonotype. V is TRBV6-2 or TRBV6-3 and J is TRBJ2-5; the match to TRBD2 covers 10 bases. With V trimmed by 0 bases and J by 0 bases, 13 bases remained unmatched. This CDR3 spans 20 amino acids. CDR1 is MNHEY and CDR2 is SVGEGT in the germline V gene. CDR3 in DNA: TGTGCCAGCAGTTACTCGACGCTCCGATCCGGGACTAGCGACCAAGAGACCCAGTACTTC. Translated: CASSYSTLRSGTSDQETQYF.

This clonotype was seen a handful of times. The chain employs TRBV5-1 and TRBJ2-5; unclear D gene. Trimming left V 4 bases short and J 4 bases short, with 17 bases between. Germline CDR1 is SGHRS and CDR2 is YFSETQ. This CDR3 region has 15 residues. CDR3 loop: CASSPSVRIRETQYF. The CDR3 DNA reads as TGCGCCAGCAGCCCCAGTGTTCGTATTCGAGAGACCCAGTACTTC.

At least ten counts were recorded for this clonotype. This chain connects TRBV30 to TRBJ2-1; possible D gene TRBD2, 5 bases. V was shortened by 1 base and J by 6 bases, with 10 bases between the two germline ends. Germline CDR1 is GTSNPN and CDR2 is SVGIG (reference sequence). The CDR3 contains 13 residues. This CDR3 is CAWSAYGSNEQFF. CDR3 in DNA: TGTGCCTGGAGTGCTTATGGGAGCAATGAGCAGTTCTTC.

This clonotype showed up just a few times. The CDR3 coding sequence is TGTGCCAGCAGTTTTCGTACGCAGCAATTCTATGGCTACACCTTC. It codes for CASSFRTQQFYGYTF. J is TRBJ1-2 and V is TRBV28; D remains unclear. The V and J ends lost 3 bases and 4 bases respectively, with 15 bases between them. Looked up from germline, CDR1 is MDHEN and CDR2 is SYDVKM. CDR3 length: 15 residues.

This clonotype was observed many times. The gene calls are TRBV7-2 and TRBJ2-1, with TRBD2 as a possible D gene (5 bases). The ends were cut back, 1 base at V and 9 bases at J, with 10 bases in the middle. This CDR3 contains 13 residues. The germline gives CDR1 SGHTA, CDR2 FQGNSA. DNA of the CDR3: TGTGCCAGCAGCTTAGTCGGGGTCGCTGAGCAGTTCTTC. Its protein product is CASSLVGVAEQFF. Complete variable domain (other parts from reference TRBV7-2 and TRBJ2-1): GAGVSQSPSNKVTEKGKDVELRCDPISGHTALYWYRQSLGQGLEFLIYFQGNSAPDKSGLPSDRFSAERTGGSVSTLTIQRTQQEDSAVYLCASSLVGVAEQFFGPGTRLTVL.

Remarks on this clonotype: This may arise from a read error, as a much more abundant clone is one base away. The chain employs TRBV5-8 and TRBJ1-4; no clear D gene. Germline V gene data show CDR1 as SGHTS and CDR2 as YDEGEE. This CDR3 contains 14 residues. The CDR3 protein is CTSSLHASGEKLFF. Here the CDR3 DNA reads TGTACCAGCAGCTTGCACGCCTCTGGTGAAAAACTGTTTTTT.

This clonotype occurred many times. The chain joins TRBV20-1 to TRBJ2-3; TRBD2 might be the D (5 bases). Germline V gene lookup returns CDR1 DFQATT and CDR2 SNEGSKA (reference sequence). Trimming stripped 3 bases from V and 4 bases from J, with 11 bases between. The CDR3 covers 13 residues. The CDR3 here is CSASSDAADTQYF. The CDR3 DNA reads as TGCAGTGCTAGTAGCGACGCGGCAGATACGCAGTATTTT.

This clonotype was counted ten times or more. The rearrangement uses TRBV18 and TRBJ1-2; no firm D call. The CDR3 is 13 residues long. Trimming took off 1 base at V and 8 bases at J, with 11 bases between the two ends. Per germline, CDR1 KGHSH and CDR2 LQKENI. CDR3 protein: CASSPLMAEGYTF. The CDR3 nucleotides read TGTGCCAGCTCACCACTAATGGCGGAGGGCTACACCTTC.

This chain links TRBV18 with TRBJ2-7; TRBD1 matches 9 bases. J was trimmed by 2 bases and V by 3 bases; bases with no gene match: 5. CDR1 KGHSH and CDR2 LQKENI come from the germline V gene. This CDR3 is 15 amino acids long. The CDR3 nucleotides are TGTGCCAGCTCACCTGACAGGACAGGGGCCTACGAGCAGTACTTC. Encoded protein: CASSPDRTGAYEQYF.

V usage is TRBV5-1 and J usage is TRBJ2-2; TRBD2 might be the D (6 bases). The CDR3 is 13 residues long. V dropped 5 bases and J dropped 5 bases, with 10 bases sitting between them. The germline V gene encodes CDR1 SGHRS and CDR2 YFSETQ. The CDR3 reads CASRTSGTGELFF. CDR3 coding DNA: TGCGCCAGCAGGACTAGTGGTACCGGGGAGCTGTTTTTT.